One sample yielded the 18 T cell receptor beta chains listed below, sequenced in a study of T-cell reconstitution after alpha-beta-depleted transplantation in children. TCRbeta library construction was performed incorporating unique molecular identifiers. TCRdb re-called the PCR reads with MiXCR, one entry per CDR3 protein. The sample lists 450,000 to 600,000 distinct CDR3 sequences; over 25% were seen once. Sequencing was performed on PBMCs from the stem cell graft donor, taken from the stem cell graft. The receptors come from a human donor who donated a stem cell graft to a child with aplastic anemia.

The V and J genes are TRBV12-3 or TRBV12-4 and TRBJ2-2; D unresolved. V was pared by 3 bases and J by 7 bases, with 15 bases between. The CDR3 covers 15 residues. Here the CDR3 reads CASSFERSSGGELFF. For the CDR3, the DNA is TGTGCCAGCAGTTTTGAGAGAAGCTCCGGCGGGGAGCTGTTTTTT.

This clonotype was detected a few times. The J gene is TRBJ1-2, the V gene TRBV5-1, with no clear D. V lost 5 bases to trimming and J lost 8 bases, with 16 bases between them. There are 13 residues in the CDR3. Germline lookup yields CDR1 SGHRS and CDR2 YFSETQ. The CDR3 nucleotides are TGCGCCAGCAGTATCTCCAGCCAGGAGGGCTACACCTTC. This encodes CASSISSQEGYTF.

V gene TRBV10-3 combines with J gene TRBJ1-2; D is perhaps TRBD1 (6 bases). Between the trimmed V and J ends, which lost 2 bases and 5 bases, there was a span of 12 bases. Germline lookup yields CDR1 ENHRY and CDR2 SYGVKD. This CDR3 contains 14 residues. The CDR3 region has the DNA TGTGCCATCAGTGAGCCGGACAGACTTTATGGCTACACCTTC. This gives the protein CAISEPDRLYGYTF.

In nucleotides, the CDR3 is TGCGCCAGCAGCTTGGCCCCTAGCGGGAGGGCCGGGGGAACCGGGGAGCTGTTTTTT. Protein product: CASSLAPSGRAGGTGELFF. V and J are TRBV5-1 and TRBJ2-2; 12 bases fit TRBD2. The trim removed 0 bases at V and 5 bases at J, leaving 11 bases unmatched. The CDR3 is made up of 19 amino acids. Germline V CDR1 and CDR2: SGHRS, YFSETQ.

J is TRBJ2-2 and V is TRBV9; 7 nucleotides line up with TRBD1. V shed 3 bases and J 6 bases; nucleotides not matched to a gene: 2. Germline V CDR1 and CDR2: SGDLS, YYNGEE. This CDR3 spans 13 amino acids. The CDR3 sequence: CASSGQGSGELFF. The CDR3 DNA sequence: TGTGCCAGCAGCGGACAGGGCTCCGGGGAGCTGTTTTTT.

This clonotype has just a few counts. The CDR3 bases are TGTGCCAGCCAGTTGCTGGATGGAAACACCATATATTTT. It encodes CASQLLDGNTIYF. The chain couples TRBV12-3 or TRBV12-4 to TRBJ1-3; D remains ambiguous. CDR3 size: 13 residues. V was cut by 8 bases and J by 3 bases, with 11 bases left in between.

V is TRBV9 and J is TRBJ2-3; 9 bases are a match to TRBD2. Trimming removed 4 bases from V and 7 bases from J; junction bases left unmatched: 10. CDR3 size: 15 residues. Germline values: CDR1 SGDLS, CDR2 YYNGEE. The CDR3 DNA sequence: TGTGCCAGCAGCCCCATGACTAGCGGTTCGAATACGCAGTATTTT. Its translation is CASSPMTSGSNTQYF.

This chain connects TRBV7-2 to TRBJ1-2; D ambiguous. The germline CDR1 and CDR2 sequences are SGHTA and FQGNSA. The V gene lost 5 bases and the J gene lost 8 bases, with 18 bases spanning the gap. The CDR3 totals 14 residues. The CDR3: CASSHGLGFSGYTF. As DNA, the CDR3 is TGTGCCAGCAGCCATGGCCTAGGGTTTAGCGGCTACACCTTC.

This chain joins TRBV4-3 and TRBJ2-7; the D is unclear. Germline-derived CDR1 and CDR2 are LGHNA and YSLEER. Trimming took 3 bases from V and 0 from J, leaving 12 bases between them. The CDR3 extends over 15 amino acids. CDR3 in DNA: TGCGCCAGCAGCCATGAGGACGGTGGCTCCTACGAGCAGTACTTC. Protein: CASSHEDGGSYEQYF.

This clonotype was seen more than once but under ten times. This chain uses TRBV11-2 with TRBJ1-5, with D tentatively TRBD1 (6 bases). CDR3 size: 18 residues. Germline assignment: CDR1 SGHAT and CDR2 FQNNGV. V lost 5 bases, J lost 3 bases, and 23 bases lay in between. The CDR3, as DNA: TGTGCCAGCAGCACCCCTCAGGGGTCCACAACAATCAATCAGCCCCAGCATTTT. Its translation: CASSTPQGSTTINQPQHF.

The chain couples TRBV15 to TRBJ2-1; D is tentatively TRBD1 or TRBD2 (5 bases each). Germline CDR1 is LNHNV and CDR2 is YYDKDF (reference sequence). Between the trimmed V and J ends, which lost 3 bases and 6 bases, there was a span of 15 bases. CDR3 length equals 15 residues. CDR3 nucleotide sequence: TGTGCCACCAGCAGTGCCGGGACCTCGGCCAATGAGCAGTTCTTC. Residues: CATSSAGTSANEQFF.

This clonotype appeared many times. This chain uses TRBV15 with TRBJ1-5, with D possibly TRBD1 on 5 matching bases. Trimming shortened V by 2 bases and J by 1 base, and 18 bases separated the two germline ends. The CDR3 covers 18 residues. Germline assignment: CDR1 LNHNV and CDR2 YYDKDF (reference sequence). Here the CDR3 DNA reads TGTGCCACCAGCAGACCATACGGGGGAGACGGGAGCAATCAGCCCCAGCATTTT. It yields the protein CATSRPYGGDGSNQPQHF.

The J gene is TRBJ2-1, the V gene TRBV9; TRBD1 might be the D (6 bases). Germline CDR1 SGDLS, CDR2 YYNGEE. Deletions cut 2 bases from V and 4 bases from J, with 7 bases between. There are 13 residues in the CDR3. This CDR3 is CASSVQGYNEQFF. CDR3 DNA: TGTGCCAGCAGCGTCCAGGGGTACAATGAGCAGTTCTTC.

V usage is TRBV30 and J usage is TRBJ2-7; D remains unclear. Germline V gives CDR1 GTSNPN, CDR2 SVGIG (reference sequence). The CDR3 totals 11 residues. V lost 4 bases, J lost 0 bases, and 4 bases lay in between. The CDR3 here is CAWTGSYEQYF. The CDR3 coding sequence is TGTGCCTGGACAGGCTCCTACGAGCAGTACTTC.

This clonotype has a handful of counts. Written as DNA, the CDR3 is TGCAGCGCCTCCGGCGGGAGGGGCACAGATACGCAGTATTTT. Amino acids: CSASGGRGTDTQYF. The genes are TRBV29-1 and TRBJ2-3; 9 bases align to TRBD2. CDR1 is SQVTM and CDR2 is ANQGSEA in the germline V gene. The J segment lost 1 base and the V segment lost 7 bases, leaving 6 bases of the junction unmatched. The CDR3 is made up of 14 amino acids.

V is TRBV29-1 and J is TRBJ2-3, with D uncertain. Trimming shortened V by 4 bases and J by 3 bases, and 8 bases separated the two germline ends. The CDR3 runs to 12 residues. Germline V gene data show CDR1 as SQVTM and CDR2 as ANQGSEA. CDR3 nucleotides: TGCAGCGTTGTAGAGGTGACAGATACGCAGTATTTT. Translated: CSVVEVTDTQYF.

The V and J genes are TRBV20-1 and TRBJ1-3, with TRBD1 identical over 7 bases. The CDR3 has 14 residues. Germline CDR1 and CDR2: DFQATT and SNEGSKA (reference sequence). The V and J ends lost 7 bases and 2 bases, in that order; junction bases with no gene match: 8. The CDR3 region is CSVPGGIAGNTIYF. As DNA, the CDR3 is TGCAGTGTTCCAGGGGGGATCGCTGGAAACACCATATATTTT.

This sequence joins TRBV6-2 or TRBV6-3 and TRBJ2-7, with a tentative D call TRBD2 (5 bases). The CDR3 is 14 amino acids. Germline assignment: CDR1 MNHEY and CDR2 SVGEGT. The V end lost 6 bases, the J end lost 4 bases, and 16 bases lay between the germline ends. Written as DNA, the CDR3 is TGTGCCAGCAGCCTGTCAGTCGGGGTATACGAGCAGTACGTC. Its protein is CASSLSVGVYEQYV.